This T cell receptor (beta chain) was captured by sequencing in a study of blood T cell repertoires in COVID-19. Study-wide context: Samples of COVID-19 (acute and convalescent) were obtained from the United States, Italy and Spain.

As handled by the study authors: Estimates of nucleated cell counts were drawn from the amplification of reference gene primers. Some clones are missing from TCRdb's copy, which holds only in-frame ones; the method was immunoSEQ multiplex PCR. V, J and clone size reflect that table, while D and trimming were determined from the DNA. The table includes about 290,000 clones, over 80% detected once. The germline CDR1 and CDR2 sequences are SGDLS and YYNGEE. This CDR3 region has 13 residues. V was clipped by 3 bases and J by 2 bases, with 8 bases between them. The chain has TRBV9 and TRBJ1-1; D unclear. This TCR was sampled from a woman aged 45-60 years with active or convalescent COVID-19. Specimen: peripheral blood. This chain's CDR3 is CASSGTENTEAFF. As DNA, the CDR3 is TGTGCCAGCAGCGGGACTGAAAACACTGAAGCTTTCTTT.